The rows below give T cell receptor beta chains drawn from one sample of a study of shared clonotypes between healthy human individuals. TCRdb's table, derived via immunoSEQ multiplex PCR, lists solely in-frame clones and lacks some. The sample consists of roughly 1.4 million clones, around 98.5% of them appearing once. What was sequenced was naive CD4+ T cells sorted from blood. Receptors were obtained from a man aged 30 to 39 in good health. Both conserved end residues are part of each CDR3. D genes are given only for firm matches. Clone size is stated in some rows and not others, as once, few, many or a class when expanded.

NA	TRBV19	NA	TRBJ2-1	TGTGCCAGTAGGCAGGATTACTACAATGAGCAGTTCTTC	CASRQDYYNEQFF
NA	TRBV19	NA	TRBJ2-5	TGTGCCAGTAGTATAGGCCGCTGGGCAGGCCCAAGGAAGACCCAGTACTTC	CASSIGRWAGPRKTQYF
NA	TRBV5-5	NA	TRBJ1-4	TGTGCCAGCAGCTTGGAGGTCGGCCGAGTAAAACTGTTTTTT	CASSLEVGRVKLFF
NA	TRBV14	NA	TRBJ2-7	TGTGCCAGTCACGGGACCAGGCGGAACGAGCAGTACTTC	CASHGTRRNEQYF
once	TRBV28	NA	TRBJ1-1	TGTGCCAGCAGTTTGGTTGGTACTGAAGCTTTCTTT	CASSLVGTEAFF
NA	TRBV7-7	NA	TRBJ2-3	TGTGCTAGCAGCCTGGGGTTGGCAGATACGCAGTATTTT	CASSLGLADTQYF
NA	TRBV5-8	TRBD2	TRBJ2-5	TGTGCCAGCAGCTGGGGAGGGGACCAAGAGACCCAGTACTTC	CASSWGGDQETQYF
NA	TRBV5-4	TRBD2	TRBJ2-3	TGTGCCAGCAGCTCCGCGGGGGGGTGGACAGATACGCAGTATTTT	CASSSAGGWTDTQYF
NA	TRBV2	TRBD2	TRBJ2-5	TGTGCCAGCAGTAGCGGGAGGGAGACCCAGTACTTC	CASSSGRETQYF
NA	TRBV10-1	NA	TRBJ2-7	TGCGCCAGCAGTTTCGACAACTACGAGCAGTACTTC	CASSFDNYEQYF
NA	TRBV7-9	NA	TRBJ2-1	TGTGCCAGCAGCCTGGGTCTCGGGACTCACAATGAGCAGTTCTTC	CASSLGLGTHNEQFF
NA	TRBV27	TRBD1	TRBJ2-7	TGTGCCAGCAGCATTCGACAGGGGACCGAGCAGTACTTC	CASSIRQGTEQYF
NA	TRBV19	TRBD1	TRBJ1-1	TGTGCCAGTAGTATAGACCCACGGGGACAGCGGTGGGTGAACACTGAAGCTTTCTTT	CASSIDPRGQRWVNTEAFF
NA	TRBV5-1	TRBD2	TRBJ2-3	TGCGCCAGCAGAGCGTTGTTAGCGGGAAGCACAGATACGCAGTATTTT	CASRALLAGSTDTQYF
NA	TRBV7-9	NA	TRBJ2-1	TGTGCCAGCAGCCCCCGGGCAGGGGCCCTGCCCACTGAGCAGTTCTTC	CASSPRAGALPTEQFF
NA	TRBV9	NA	TRBJ2-2	TGTGCCAGCAGCGTATTGCGGAACACCGGGGAGCTGTTTTTT	CASSVLRNTGELFF
NA	TRBV27	NA	TRBJ2-3	TGTGCCAGCAGCCCTACAGGTTTGGCCAATACAGATACGCAGTATTTT	CASSPTGLANTDTQYF
NA	TRBV7-2	TRBD1	TRBJ1-1	TGTGCCAGCAGCAAAGGGACAGGGGGGACTGAAGCTTTCTTT	CASSKGTGGTEAFF
once	TRBV27	NA	TRBJ2-1	TGTGCCAGCAGTTCCCCCCTAAAGCGGACCCCGGTCAATGAGCAGTTCTTC	CASSSPLKRTPVNEQFF
NA	TRBV9	TRBD2	TRBJ2-7	TGTGCCAGCAGCGTAGGGGAGGGAGCGTCCTACGAGCAGTACTTC	CASSVGEGASYEQYF
NA	TRBV15	TRBD2	TRBJ2-7	TGTGCCACCAGCAGAGACTATTGGACTAGCGGGAGGGCACTTCGTTCCTACGAGCAGTACTTC	CATSRDYWTSGRALRSYEQYF
NA	TRBV2	TRBD1	TRBJ1-4	TGTGCCAGCAGGATCGACAGGGGCGAAAATGAAAAACTGTTTTTT	CASRIDRGENEKLFF
NA	TRBV29-1	NA	TRBJ1-1	TGCAGCGGGTTAAACACTGAAGCTTTCTTT	CSGLNTEAFF
NA	TRBV19	TRBD2	TRBJ2-7	TGTGCCAGTAGTCCCCAGCGGGGACCCTACGAGCAGTACTTC	CASSPQRGPYEQYF
NA	TRBV5-4	TRBD2	TRBJ2-1	TGTGCCAGCAGCTTTACTAGCGGGAGTCATAATGAGCAGTTCTTC	CASSFTSGSHNEQFF
NA	TRBV6-1	NA	TRBJ1-4	TGTGCCAGCAGTGTATATGTTCAGTGGGTTGCAACTAATGAAAAACTGTTTTTT	CASSVYVQWVATNEKLFF
once	TRBV5-1	TRBD1	TRBJ2-4	TGCGCCAGCAGCGTCGGGACAGCAGCCAAAAACATTCAGTACTTC	CASSVGTAAKNIQYF
NA	TRBV7-6	TRBD1	TRBJ2-2	TGTGCCAGCAGCTCGGGACAGTCGAACACCGGGGAGCTGTTTTTT	CASSSGQSNTGELFF
NA	TRBV4-1	TRBD2	TRBJ2-1	TGCGCCAGCAGCCAGCCCAGAGCGGGAGTGCCCAATGAGCAGTTCTTC	CASSQPRAGVPNEQFF
NA	TRBV10-1	TRBD1	TRBJ2-1	TGCGCCAGCAGTGAGGGACAGGGAAGGAATGAGCAGTTCTTC	CASSEGQGRNEQFF
once	TRBV21-1	NA	TRBJ1-4	TGTGCCAGCAGCTATAATGAAAAACTGTTTTTT	CASSYNEKLFF
NA	TRBV27	NA	TRBJ2-7	TGTGCCAGCAGTTTACAGGGGAACCCCTACGAGCAGTACTTC	CASSLQGNPYEQYF
NA	TRBV7-6	NA	TRBJ2-5	TGTGCCAGCAGCTACGAGGGACAAAGGCAAGAGACCCAGTACTTC	CASSYEGQRQETQYF
NA	TRBV9	TRBD2	TRBJ2-1	TGTGCCAGCAGCACTAGCGCCACCTACAATGAGCAGTTCTTC	CASSTSATYNEQFF